The clone carrying this TCR beta chain was found a few times. The same CDR3 is also encoded by other DNA sequences in this sample. Self-reported history from a screening survey and questionnaire set each donor's cohort. Donors in Cohort 3 counted as recovered after two negative PCRs, clearance, or symptom resolution. In the original processing: Amplification with reference gene primers provided the estimates of nucleated cell counts. Profiled with immunoSEQ multiplex PCR; TCRdb holds only in-frame clones, not every one. V, J and clone size are taken as reported in that table, and D and trimming were inferred from the DNA itself. Of almost 500,000 clones in the sample, 70% to 90% are singletons; the top ten hold roughly 8%. This entry belongs to a study of blood T cell repertoires in COVID-19. Across the whole study: Nucleic acid was either cDNA or gDNA, and it came from T cells, B-cell-depleted T cells, or PBMCs.

From germline, CDR1 is DFQATT and CDR2 SNEGSKA (reference sequence). Trimming shortened V by 3 bases and J by 7 bases, and 7 bases separated the two germline ends. The CDR3 is 12 amino acids. Sequenced material: PBMCs or T cells enriched from blood (not recorded which). The chain carries TRBV20-1 and TRBJ1-6, with D possibly matching TRBD1 (6 bases). This TCR was sampled from a woman aged 60-75 years who had recovered from COVID-19. The CDR3 bases are TGCAGTGCTAGTGACAGGAATTCACCCCTCCACTTT. As protein: CSASDRNSPLHF.